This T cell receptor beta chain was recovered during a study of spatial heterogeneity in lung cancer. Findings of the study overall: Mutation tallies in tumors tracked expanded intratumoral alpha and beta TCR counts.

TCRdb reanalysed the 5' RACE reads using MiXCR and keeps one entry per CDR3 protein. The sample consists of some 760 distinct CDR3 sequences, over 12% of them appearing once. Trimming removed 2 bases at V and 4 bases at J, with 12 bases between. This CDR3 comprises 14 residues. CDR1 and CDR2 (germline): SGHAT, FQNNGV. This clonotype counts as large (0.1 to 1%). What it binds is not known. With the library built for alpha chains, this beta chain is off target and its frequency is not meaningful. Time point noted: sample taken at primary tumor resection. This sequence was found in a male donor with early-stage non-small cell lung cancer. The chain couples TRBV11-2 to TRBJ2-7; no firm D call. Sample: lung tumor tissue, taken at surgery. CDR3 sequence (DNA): TGTGCCAGCAGCTTATTGGCTAGAAAATACGAGCAGTACTTC. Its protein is CASSLLARKYEQYF.